The clone carrying this T cell receptor beta chain was counted many times. Its antigen is unidentified. The data were obtained in a study of identical twins. Using its own MiXCR run on the 5' RACE reads, TCRdb lists one record per CDR3 protein. The data contain roughly 770,000 distinct CDR3 sequences, 18% of them singletons. The V and J ends lost 2 bases and 0 bases respectively, with 8 bases between them. This CDR3 has 14 amino acids. Study observations and caveats: Not following the same donors, the study drew its conclusions from cross-sectional statistical analysis.

This sample also appeared in a second study, on T cells expressing NK-cell markers.

The V call is TRBV12-3 or TRBV12-4, the J call TRBJ2-7, with unresolved D. The specimen was PBMCs. This receptor was taken from a woman younger than 35 in good health. CDR3 amino acids: CASSLLGPSYEQYF. The CDR3 DNA is TGTGCCAGCAGTTTACTTGGTCCCTCCTACGAGCAGTACTTC.